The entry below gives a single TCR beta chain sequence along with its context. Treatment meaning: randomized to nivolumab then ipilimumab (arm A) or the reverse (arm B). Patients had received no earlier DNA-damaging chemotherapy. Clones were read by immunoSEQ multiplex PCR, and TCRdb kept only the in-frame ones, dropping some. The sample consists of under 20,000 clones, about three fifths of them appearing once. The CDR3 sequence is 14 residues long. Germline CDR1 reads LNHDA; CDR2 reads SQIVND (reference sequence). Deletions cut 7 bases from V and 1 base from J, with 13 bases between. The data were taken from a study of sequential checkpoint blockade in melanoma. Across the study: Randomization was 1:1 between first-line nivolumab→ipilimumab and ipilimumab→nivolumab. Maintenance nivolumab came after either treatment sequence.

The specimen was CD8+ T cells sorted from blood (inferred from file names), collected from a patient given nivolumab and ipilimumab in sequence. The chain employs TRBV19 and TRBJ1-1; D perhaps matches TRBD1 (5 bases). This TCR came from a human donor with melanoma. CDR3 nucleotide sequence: TGTGCCAGTACCGCTGGCAGGGCGAACACTGAAGCTTTCTTT. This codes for CASTAGRANTEAFF.